This passage covers 15 T cell receptor beta chains from one sample sequenced in a study of OX40 agonist ivuxolimab in advanced cancers. Data came from immunoSEQ multiplex PCR; TCRdb stores just in-frame clones and leaves some out. The sample has some 45,000 clones, 80% to 90% seen once; the top ten hold about 4.5%. The source was CD4+ or CD8+ T cells sorted from blood, collected in a trial of the OX40 agonist ivuxolimab. Receptors originate from an adult with an advanced solid tumor such as melanoma, head and neck, liver or kidney cancer.

The chain combines TRBV28 with TRBJ1-6; tentative D call: TRBD1 (6 bases). V was clipped by 11 bases and J by 9 bases, with 17 bases between them. The CDR3 is 13 residues long. The germline CDR1 and CDR2 sequences are MDHEN and SYDVKM. CDR3 region: CAAENRVGSPLHF. The CDR3 region has the DNA TGTGCCGCCGAGAACAGGGTTGGTTCACCCCTCCACTTT.

There are a few counts of this clone. The gene calls are TRBV6-5 and TRBJ1-2, with D maybe TRBD1 (5 bases). Per the germline V gene, CDR1 is MNHEY and CDR2 is SVGAGI. The V end was cut by 6 bases, the J end by 8 bases, with 13 bases between. The CDR3 is 12 amino acids. CDR3 in DNA: TGTGCCAGCAGCCCCGCCGAGGGGGGCTACACCTTC. Protein product: CASSPAEGGYTF.

The rearrangement links TRBV10-3 to TRBJ2-1, with TRBD2 identical over 10 bases. The CDR3 contains 15 residues. Trimming took 1 base from V and 8 from J; bases not matched to a gene: 5. Germline loops: CDR1 ENHRY, CDR2 SYGVKD. The CDR3 sequence: CAISELTSGVDEQFF. The CDR3 nucleotides read TGTGCCATCAGTGAGTTAACTAGCGGGGTCGATGAGCAGTTCTTC.

Only one count was recorded for this clone. This chain joins TRBV10-1 and TRBJ2-1; the match to TRBD2 covers 15 bases. V was clipped by 6 bases and J by 8 bases; unmatched bases: 5. Germline CDR1 reads WNHNN; CDR2 reads SYGVQD (reference sequence). This CDR3 has 15 residues. This CDR3 is CASSPGLAGGHEQFF. CDR3 DNA sequence: TGCGCCAGCAGCCCCGGACTAGCGGGGGGGCATGAGCAGTTCTTC.

V and J are TRBV5-3 and TRBJ2-7; 9 bases fit TRBD2. TRBV5-3 is given ORF status, its function remaining uncertain. This CDR3 spans 13 amino acids. V lost 4 bases, J lost 4 bases, and 3 bases stayed unmatched. The CDR3 nucleotides read TGTGCCAGAAGCAGCCTAGCGGGGTACGAGCAGTACTTC. It specifies CARSSLAGYEQYF.

The chain joins TRBV11-3 to TRBJ1-5; D ambiguous. V was cut by 6 bases and J by 7 bases, with 13 bases left in between. Germline assignment: CDR1 SGHNT and CDR2 YENEEA. The CDR3 runs to 13 residues. The CDR3 sequence: CASRMGWGQPQHF. The CDR3 DNA reads as TGTGCCAGCAGGATGGGTTGGGGACAGCCCCAGCATTTT.

The chain combines TRBV5-1 with TRBJ2-2; the D gene is possibly TRBD1 (5 bases). The CDR3 spans 16 residues. Trimming stripped 0 bases from V and 2 bases from J, with 11 bases between. CDR1 SGHRS and CDR2 YFSETQ come from the germline V gene. CDR3 sequence: CASSLGQGLNTGELFF. The CDR3 DNA follows: TGCGCCAGCAGCTTGGGGCAGGGCCTCAACACCGGGGAGCTGTTTTTT.

The rearrangement joins TRBV11-2 to TRBJ2-3; D gene uncertain. The CDR3 totals 15 residues. Germline values: CDR1 SGHAT, CDR2 FQNNGV. Trimming stripped 4 bases from V and 8 bases from J, with 19 bases between. In nucleotides, the CDR3 is TGTGCCAGCAGCTCAGCTAACCCCAAAGCCGGTACGCAGTATTTT. This codes for CASSSANPKAGTQYF.

J is TRBJ1-1 and V is TRBV4-1; tentative D call: TRBD1 (6 bases). Germline-derived CDR1 and CDR2 are MGHRA and YSYEKL. The V end lost 4 bases, the J end lost 0 bases, and 21 bases lay between the germline ends. The CDR3 totals 18 residues. For the CDR3, the DNA is TGCGCCAGCAGCCTACGGGGGGCAGTAGCTTTTATGAACACTGAAGCTTTCTTT. It translates to CASSLRGAVAFMNTEAFF.

The V gene is TRBV11-1, the J gene TRBJ1-1; D is unclear. The CDR3 is 12 amino acids. Trimming removed 5 bases at V and 1 base at J, with 5 bases between. Germline V gene sequence: CDR1 SGHAT, CDR2 FQDESV (reference sequence). As DNA, the CDR3 is TGTGCCAGCAGCCGACAGAACACTGAAGCTTTCTTT. Amino acid sequence: CASSRQNTEAFF.

The rearrangement uses TRBV18 and TRBJ1-1; D might be TRBD1 (6 bases). Between the trimmed V and J ends, which lost 3 bases and 5 bases, there was a span of 13 bases. The CDR3 sequence is 14 residues long. Germline V gene sequence: CDR1 KGHSH, CDR2 LQKENI. Here the CDR3 reads CASSPQGRGTEAFF. The DNA for the CDR3 is TGTGCCAGCTCACCGCAGGGGAGGGGGACTGAAGCTTTCTTT.

This clone has only a few counts. V and J are TRBV2 and TRBJ1-2; no clear D. CDR3 size: 15 residues. Germline CDR1 and CDR2: SNHLY and FYNNEI. Trimming removed 7 bases at V and 4 bases at J, with 19 bases between. CDR3 DNA sequence: TGTGCCAGCAAACCTGGGAGAATCCCGGGCTATGGCTACACCTTC. Its translation: CASKPGRIPGYGYTF. The complete variable domain, with remaining parts taken from reference TRBV2 and TRBJ1-2, reads EPEVTQTPSHQVTQMGQEVILRCVPISNHLYFYWYRQILGQKVEFLVSFYNNEISEKSEIFDDQFSVERPDGSNFTLKIRSTKLEDSAMYFCASKPGRIPGYGYTFGSGTRLTVV.

V and J are TRBV7-9 and TRBJ2-7; D is undetermined. Germline V gene lookup returns CDR1 SEHNR and CDR2 FQNEAQ (reference sequence). CDR3 length: 14 residues. The V and J ends lost 4 bases and 0 bases respectively, with 10 bases between them. The CDR3 DNA reads as TGTGCCAGCAGCTCGGCTGGTTTCTCCTACGAGCAGTACTTC. Translated: CASSSAGFSYEQYF.

The gene calls are TRBV5-4 and TRBJ1-2, with 7 bases matching TRBD1. With 4 bases clipped from V and 4 bases from J, the junction kept 7 bases outside the gene matches. CDR3 length equals 14 residues. Per germline, CDR1 SGHNT and CDR2 YYREEE (reference sequence). The CDR3: CASSLETGSYGYTF. DNA for the CDR3: TGTGCCAGCAGCCTCGAGACAGGGTCCTATGGCTACACCTTC.

This chain joins TRBV13 and TRBJ2-7, with a weak D call TRBD1 (6 bases). CDR3 size: 15 residues. Germline V lookup: CDR1 PRHDT, CDR2 FYEKMQ (reference sequence). V dropped 5 bases and J dropped 3 bases, with 17 bases sitting between them. CDR3 coding DNA: TGTGCCAGCAGCCATACAGGGTCCCAGGACTACGAGCAGTACTTC. It codes for CASSHTGSQDYEQYF.